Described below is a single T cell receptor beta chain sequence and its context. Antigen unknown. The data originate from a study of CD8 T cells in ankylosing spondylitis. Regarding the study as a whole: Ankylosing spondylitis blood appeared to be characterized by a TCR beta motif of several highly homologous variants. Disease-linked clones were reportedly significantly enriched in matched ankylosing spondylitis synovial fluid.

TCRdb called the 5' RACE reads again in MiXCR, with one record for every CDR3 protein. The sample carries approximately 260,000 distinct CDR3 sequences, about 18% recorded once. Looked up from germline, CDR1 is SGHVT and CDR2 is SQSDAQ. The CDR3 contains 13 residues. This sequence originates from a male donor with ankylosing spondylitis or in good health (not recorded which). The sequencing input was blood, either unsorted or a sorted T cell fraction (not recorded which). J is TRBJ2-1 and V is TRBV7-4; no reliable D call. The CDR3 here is CASAPPLYNEQFF. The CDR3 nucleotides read TGTGCTAGTGCCCCACCACTCTACAATGAGCAGTTCTTC.